Below, 15 T cell receptor beta chains from the same sample are listed, as sequenced in a study of OX40 agonist ivuxolimab in advanced cancers. The data were produced by immunoSEQ multiplex PCR, yet TCRdb's version contains in-frame clones alone and is incomplete. The profile shows under 85,000 clones, approximately 86% of them singletons. The sample here was CD4+ or CD8+ T cells sorted from blood, taken in a trial of the OX40 agonist ivuxolimab. These receptors were obtained from an adult with an advanced solid tumor such as melanoma, head and neck, liver or kidney cancer.

The chain joins TRBV7-2 to TRBJ1-2, with D perhaps matching TRBD1 (5 bases). V lost 5 bases, J lost 2 bases, and 12 bases lay in between. CDR3 length: 14 amino acids. Germline-derived CDR1 and CDR2 are SGHTA and FQGNSA. The CDR3, as DNA: TGTGCCAGCAGCCGGGGGGGAGGGAACTATGGCTACACCTTC. Translating it yields CASSRGGGNYGYTF.

The chain recombines TRBV5-4 with TRBJ2-1; D unclear. The germline V and J ends were trimmed by 1 base and 0 bases, with 8 bases remaining between them. The CDR3 contains 15 residues. The germline CDR1 and CDR2 sequences are SGHNT and YYREEE (reference sequence). For the CDR3, the DNA is TGTGCCAGCAGCTTGCGGCGAAGCTCCTACAATGAGCAGTTCTTC. Translating it yields CASSLRRSSYNEQFF.

J is TRBJ2-3 and V is TRBV4-2; no reliable D call. The ends were cut back, 1 base at V and 0 bases at J, with 8 bases in the middle. This CDR3 region has 15 residues. In germline, CDR1 is LGHNA, CDR2 YNFKEQ. The CDR3 DNA sequence: TGTGCCAGCAGCCAAGGTGGCAGGAGCACAGATACGCAGTATTTT. Translation: CASSQGGRSTDTQYF.

CDR3 bases: TGTGCCAGCAGTCCCCTTAATCAGCCCCAGCATTTT. This translates into CASSPLNQPQHF. The chain links TRBV6-5 to TRBJ1-5; no definite D call. Germline V gene lookup returns CDR1 MNHEY and CDR2 SVGAGI. Trimming removed 5 bases at V and 4 bases at J, with 6 bases between. The length of the CDR3 is 12 residues.

The chain couples TRBV19 to TRBJ2-3; 7 nucleotides agree with TRBD1. Germline values: CDR1 LNHDA, CDR2 SQIVND (reference sequence). V was pared by 5 bases and J by 0 bases, with 11 bases of the junction left unmatched. This CDR3 contains 17 residues. The CDR3 DNA sequence: TGTGCCAGTAGTCCCCGAAGGGGGCTGGGTAGCACAGATACGCAGTATTTT. Its translation is CASSPRRGLGSTDTQYF.

The chain carries TRBV11-2 and TRBJ1-3; no clear D. Germline V gene lookup returns CDR1 SGHAT and CDR2 FQNNGV. The CDR3 covers 14 residues. V was trimmed by 1 base and J by 2 bases, leaving 6 bases between them. The CDR3 coding sequence is TGTGCCAGCAGCTTAGGAGTGACTGGAAACACCATATATTTT. Translated, it gives CASSLGVTGNTIYF.

The CDR3 DNA sequence: TGTGCCAGCAGTGAAGTGGGAGGGGTGTCGGGAAACACCATATATTTT. It is translated as CASSEVGGVSGNTIYF. This chain links TRBV2 with TRBJ1-3; TRBD1 might be the D (5 bases). V was clipped by 1 base and J by 4 bases, with 14 bases between them. CDR1 and CDR2 (germline): SNHLY, FYNNEI. The length of the CDR3 is 16 residues.

This chain connects TRBV28 to TRBJ1-5; D unresolved. Trimming stripped 3 bases from V and 0 bases from J, with 9 bases between. Germline CDR1 reads MDHEN; CDR2 reads SYDVKM. The CDR3 length is 15 residues. This CDR3 reads CASSFVFSSNQPQHF. DNA of the CDR3: TGTGCCAGCAGTTTCGTTTTCTCTAGCAATCAGCCCCAGCATTTT.

The chain combines TRBV7-9 with TRBJ1-5; D not certain. Trimming pared 3 bases from V and 3 bases from J, leaving 9 bases between. The CDR3 is made up of 14 amino acids. The germline gives CDR1 SEHNR, CDR2 FQNEAQ (reference sequence). CDR3 bases: TGTGCCAGCAGCTTCTCGGGTAACAATCAGCCCCAGCATTTT. This codes for CASSFSGNNQPQHF.

The chain couples TRBV19 to TRBJ2-7; no clear D. The length of the CDR3 is 16 residues. Germline-derived CDR1 and CDR2 are LNHDA and SQIVND (reference sequence). V was cut by 3 bases and J by 0 bases, with 15 bases left in between. The CDR3 sequence is CASSMGFSSNSYEQYF. The CDR3 DNA follows: TGTGCCAGTAGTATGGGGTTCAGTTCCAACTCCTACGAGCAGTACTTC. Using reference TRBV19 and TRBJ2-7 for the parts outside the CDR3, the full variable domain is DGGITQSPKYLFRKEGQNVTLSCEQNLNHDAMYWYRQDPGQGLRLIYYSQIVNDFQKGDIAEGYSVSREKKESFPLTVTSAQKNPTAFYLCASSMGFSSNSYEQYFGPGTRLTVT.

V is TRBV6-1 and J is TRBJ2-3; D gene uncertain. Trimming shortened V by 11 bases and J by 2 bases, and 14 bases separated the two germline ends. Germline-derived CDR1 and CDR2 are MNHNS and SASEGT. CDR3 length: 13 amino acids. The CDR3 DNA is TGTGCCGGCGGAGACCAGCCCACAGATACGCAGTATTTT. Its protein product is CAGGDQPTDTQYF.

The chain combines TRBV2 with TRBJ1-2; D is ambiguous. Germline assignment: CDR1 SNHLY and CDR2 FYNNEI. V gave up 10 bases and J gave up 2 bases, with 20 bases separating them. This CDR3 is 15 amino acids long. For the CDR3, the DNA is TGTGCCATCAATCGGGAACGACAAACCAACTATGGCTACACCTTC. Residues: CAINRERQTNYGYTF.

Only a few counts were recorded for this clone. The chain combines TRBV6-1 with TRBJ1-2; the D is unclear. The CDR3 is made up of 10 amino acids. V dropped 2 bases and J dropped 6 bases, with 1 base sitting between them. CDR1 MNHNS and CDR2 SASEGT come from the germline V gene. CDR3 coding DNA: TGTGCCAGCAGTGAAAATGGCTACACCTTC. Translating it yields CASSENGYTF.

This chain uses TRBV18 with TRBJ2-2, with TRBD2 identical over 8 bases. Germline V gives CDR1 KGHSH, CDR2 LQKENI. The length of the CDR3 is 16 residues. V shed 1 base and J 4 bases; nucleotides not matched to a gene: 5. Here the CDR3 DNA reads TGTGCCAGCTCACCACGGACGGGAGGGCCCACCGGGGAGCTGTTTTTT. It is translated as CASSPRTGGPTGELFF.

V is TRBV5-5 and J is TRBJ2-2; TRBD1 matches 8 bases. The trim removed 4 bases at V and 0 bases at J, leaving 2 bases unmatched. Germline lookup yields CDR1 SGHKS and CDR2 YYEKEE (reference sequence). CDR3 size: 15 residues. CDR3 DNA: TGTGCCAGCAGCCCGGACAGGGCGAACACCGGGGAGCTGTTTTTT. It encodes CASSPDRANTGELFF. Complete variable domain (other parts from reference TRBV5-5 and TRBJ2-2): DAGVTQSPTHLIKTRGQQVTLRCSPISGHKSVSWYQQVLGQGPQFIFQYYEKEERGRGNFPDRFSARQFPNYSSELNVNALLLGDSALYLCASSPDRANTGELFFGEGSRLTVL.